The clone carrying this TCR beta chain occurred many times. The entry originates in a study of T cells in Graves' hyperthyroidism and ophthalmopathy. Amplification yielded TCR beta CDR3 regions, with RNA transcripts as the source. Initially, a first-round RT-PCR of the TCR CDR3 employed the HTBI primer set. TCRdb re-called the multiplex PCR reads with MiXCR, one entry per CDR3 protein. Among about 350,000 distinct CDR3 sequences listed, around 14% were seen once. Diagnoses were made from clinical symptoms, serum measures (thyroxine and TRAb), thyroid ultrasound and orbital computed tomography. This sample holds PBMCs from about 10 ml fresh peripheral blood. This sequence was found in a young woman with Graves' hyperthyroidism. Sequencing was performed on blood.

CDR3 coding DNA: TGTGCCAGCAGTCCAGGGACTTCCTATGGCTACACCTTC. This encodes CASSPGTSYGYTF. The V and J genes are TRBV28 and TRBJ1-2, with a tentative D call TRBD1 (5 bases). Germline CDR1 MDHEN, CDR2 SYDVKM. Trimming took 5 bases from V and 4 from J, leaving 11 bases between them. The CDR3 contains 13 residues.